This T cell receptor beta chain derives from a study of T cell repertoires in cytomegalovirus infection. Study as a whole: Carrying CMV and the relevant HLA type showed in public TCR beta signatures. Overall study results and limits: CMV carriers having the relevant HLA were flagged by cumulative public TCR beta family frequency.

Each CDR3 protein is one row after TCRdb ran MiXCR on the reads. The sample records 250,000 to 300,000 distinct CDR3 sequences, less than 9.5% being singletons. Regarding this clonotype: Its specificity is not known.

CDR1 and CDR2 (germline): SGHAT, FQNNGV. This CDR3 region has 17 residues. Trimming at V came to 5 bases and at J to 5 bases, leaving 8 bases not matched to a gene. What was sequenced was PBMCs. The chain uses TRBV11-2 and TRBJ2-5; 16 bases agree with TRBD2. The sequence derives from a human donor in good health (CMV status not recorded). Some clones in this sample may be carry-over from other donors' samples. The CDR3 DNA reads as TGTGCCAGCAGCCTCGGGACTAGCGGGAGGGTTGTCGAGACCCAGTACTTC. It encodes CASSLGTSGRVVETQYF. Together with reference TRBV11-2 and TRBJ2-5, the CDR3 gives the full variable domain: EAGVAQSPRYKIIEKRQSVAFWCNPISGHATLYWYQQILGQGPKLLIQFQNNGVVDDSQLPKDRFSAERLKGVDSTLKIQPAKLEDSAVYLCASSLGTSGRVVETQYFGPGTRLLVL.